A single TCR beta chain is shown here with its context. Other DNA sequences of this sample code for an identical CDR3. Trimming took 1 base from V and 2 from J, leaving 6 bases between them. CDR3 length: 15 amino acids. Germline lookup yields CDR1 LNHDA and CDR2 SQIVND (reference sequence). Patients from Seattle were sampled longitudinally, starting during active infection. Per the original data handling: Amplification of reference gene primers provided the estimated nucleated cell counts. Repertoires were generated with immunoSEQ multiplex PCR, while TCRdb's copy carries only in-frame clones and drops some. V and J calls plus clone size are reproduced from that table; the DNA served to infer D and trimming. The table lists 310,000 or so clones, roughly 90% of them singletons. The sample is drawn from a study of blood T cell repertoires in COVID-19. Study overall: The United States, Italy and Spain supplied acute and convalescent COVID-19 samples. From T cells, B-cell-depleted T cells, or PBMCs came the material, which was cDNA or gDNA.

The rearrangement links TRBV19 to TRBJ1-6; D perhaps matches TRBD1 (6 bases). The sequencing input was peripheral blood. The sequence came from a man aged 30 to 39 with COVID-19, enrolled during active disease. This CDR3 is CASSIGTAYNSPLHF. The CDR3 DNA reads TGTGCCAGTAGTATAGGGACAGCCTATAATTCACCCCTCCACTTT.